This entry is about one T cell receptor (beta chain). Its antigen remains unknown. This record belongs to a study of cytomegalovirus exposure and HLA in healthy donors. Across the whole study: Unique TCRs numbering around 85 million, obtained from HLA-typed donors, made up an early data release. Study findings and constraints: When a later analysis was performed, an Asian-associated ancestry cluster reportedly had fewer N-insertions than the approximately 700-donor mean. A cluster of highly shared sequence variants was likely a sequencing artifact.

Primers included in the PCR were 60 Vbeta and 13 Jbeta primers. TCRdb keeps only in-frame clones here, not all; method: immunoSEQ multiplex PCR. The repertoire holds 99,000 or so clones, with 70% to 80% as singletons. All the people who gave samples were healthy bone marrow donors. The CDR3 covers 16 residues. Trimming removed 6 bases from V and 4 bases from J; junction bases left unmatched: 12. Germline V gene data show CDR1 as MNHEY and CDR2 as SMNVEV (reference sequence). The receptor's source is a male donor in good health and CMV-seropositive. Sequenced: PBMCs. The V call is TRBV27, the J call TRBJ1-1, with TRBD1 matching 9 bases. Here the CDR3 reads CASSLGATGGGTEAFF. The CDR3 DNA sequence: TGTGCCAGCAGCTTAGGGGCGACAGGGGGGGGCACTGAAGCTTTCTTT.